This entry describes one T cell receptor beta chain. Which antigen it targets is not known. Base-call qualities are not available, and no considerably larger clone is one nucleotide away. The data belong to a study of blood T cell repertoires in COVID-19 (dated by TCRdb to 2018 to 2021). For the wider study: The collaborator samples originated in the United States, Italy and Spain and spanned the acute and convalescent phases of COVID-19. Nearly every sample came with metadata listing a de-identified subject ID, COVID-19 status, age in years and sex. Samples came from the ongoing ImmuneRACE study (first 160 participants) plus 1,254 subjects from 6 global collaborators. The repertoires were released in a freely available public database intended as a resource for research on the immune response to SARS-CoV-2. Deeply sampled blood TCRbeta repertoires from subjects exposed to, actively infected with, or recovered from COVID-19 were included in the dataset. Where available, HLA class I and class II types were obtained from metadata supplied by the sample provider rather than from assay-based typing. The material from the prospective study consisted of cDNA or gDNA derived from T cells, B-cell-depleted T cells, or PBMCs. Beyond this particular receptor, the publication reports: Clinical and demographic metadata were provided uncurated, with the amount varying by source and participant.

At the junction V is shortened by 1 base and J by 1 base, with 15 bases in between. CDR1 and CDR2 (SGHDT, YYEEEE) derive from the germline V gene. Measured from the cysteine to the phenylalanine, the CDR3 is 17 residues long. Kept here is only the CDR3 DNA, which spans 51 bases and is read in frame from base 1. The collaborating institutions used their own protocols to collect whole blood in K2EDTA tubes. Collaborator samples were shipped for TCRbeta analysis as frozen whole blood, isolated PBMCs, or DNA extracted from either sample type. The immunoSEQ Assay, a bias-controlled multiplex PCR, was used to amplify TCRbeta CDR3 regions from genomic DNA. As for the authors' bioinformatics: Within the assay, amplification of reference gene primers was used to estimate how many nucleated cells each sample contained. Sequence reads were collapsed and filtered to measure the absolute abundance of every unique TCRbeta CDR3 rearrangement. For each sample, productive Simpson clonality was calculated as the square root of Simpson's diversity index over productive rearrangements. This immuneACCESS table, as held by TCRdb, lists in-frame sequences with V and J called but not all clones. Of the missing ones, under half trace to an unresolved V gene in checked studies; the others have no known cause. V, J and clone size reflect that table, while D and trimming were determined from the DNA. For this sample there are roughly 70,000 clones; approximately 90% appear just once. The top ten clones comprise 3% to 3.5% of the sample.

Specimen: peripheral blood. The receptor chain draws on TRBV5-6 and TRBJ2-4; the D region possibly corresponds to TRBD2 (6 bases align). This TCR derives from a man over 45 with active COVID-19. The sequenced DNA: TGTGCCAGCAGCTTGTTAGCCAGTGGGAGGGCCAAAAACATTCAGTACTTC. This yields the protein CASSLLASGRAKNIQYF.